Sequencing of this T cell receptor beta chain was carried out in a study of CD8 T cells in ankylosing spondylitis. The study, taken as a whole, reports: Ankylosing spondylitis blood appeared to be characterized by a TCR beta motif of 8 or 9 highly homologous variants.

Notes on this clonotype: Its specificity is unknown.

TCRdb independently ran MiXCR on the 5' RACE reads; one entry per CDR3 protein. The repertoire consists of approximately 340,000 distinct CDR3 sequences, with about 14% occurring once and the leading ten covering around 1%. Trimming cost V 1 base and J 11 bases, with 18 bases left between them. Germline lookup yields CDR1 SGDLS and CDR2 YYNGEE. The CDR3 has 15 residues. The receptor comes from a male donor with ankylosing spondylitis or in good health (not recorded which). This chain uses TRBV9 with TRBJ2-2; D not resolved. The specimen was blood, either unsorted or a sorted T cell fraction (not recorded which). The CDR3 region is CASSVLPVGFGELFF. CDR3 bases: TGTGCCAGCAGCGTACTCCCCGTAGGGTTTGGCGAGCTGTTTTTT.